The subject of this entry is one TCR beta chain. The same CDR3 arises from other DNA sequences in this sample as well. This record belongs to a study of shared clonotypes between healthy human individuals. Some clones are missing from TCRdb's copy, which holds only in-frame ones; the method was immunoSEQ multiplex PCR. The sample yields about 1.5 million clones, 98% seen once. CDR3 length: 13 residues. Trimming stripped 3 bases from V and 2 bases from J, with 8 bases between. Looked up from germline, CDR1 is SGHVS and CDR2 is FQNEAQ. Sequenced material: naive CD4+ T cells sorted from blood. Regarding subset: CD45RA+ positively selected. The TCR comes from a man aged 25 to 40 in good health. The genes are TRBV7-8 and TRBJ2-7, with D unresolved. CDR3 coding DNA: TGTGCCAGCAGCTTGGCACAAACCTACGAGCAGTACTTC. Translating it yields CASSLAQTYEQYF.